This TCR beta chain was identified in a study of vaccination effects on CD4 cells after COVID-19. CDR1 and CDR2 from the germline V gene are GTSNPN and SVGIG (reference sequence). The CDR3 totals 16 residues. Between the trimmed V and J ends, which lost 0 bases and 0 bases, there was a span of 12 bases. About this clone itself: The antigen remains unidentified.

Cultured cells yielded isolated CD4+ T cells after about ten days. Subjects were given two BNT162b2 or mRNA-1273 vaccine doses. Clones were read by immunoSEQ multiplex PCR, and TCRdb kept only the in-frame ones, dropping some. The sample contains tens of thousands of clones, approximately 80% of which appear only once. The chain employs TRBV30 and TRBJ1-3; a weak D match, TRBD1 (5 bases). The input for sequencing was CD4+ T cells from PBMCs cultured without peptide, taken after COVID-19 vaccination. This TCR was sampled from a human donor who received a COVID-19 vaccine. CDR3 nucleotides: TGTGCCTGGAGTGTAGGGGTCCTTACCTCTGGAAACACCATATATTTT. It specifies CAWSVGVLTSGNTIYF.